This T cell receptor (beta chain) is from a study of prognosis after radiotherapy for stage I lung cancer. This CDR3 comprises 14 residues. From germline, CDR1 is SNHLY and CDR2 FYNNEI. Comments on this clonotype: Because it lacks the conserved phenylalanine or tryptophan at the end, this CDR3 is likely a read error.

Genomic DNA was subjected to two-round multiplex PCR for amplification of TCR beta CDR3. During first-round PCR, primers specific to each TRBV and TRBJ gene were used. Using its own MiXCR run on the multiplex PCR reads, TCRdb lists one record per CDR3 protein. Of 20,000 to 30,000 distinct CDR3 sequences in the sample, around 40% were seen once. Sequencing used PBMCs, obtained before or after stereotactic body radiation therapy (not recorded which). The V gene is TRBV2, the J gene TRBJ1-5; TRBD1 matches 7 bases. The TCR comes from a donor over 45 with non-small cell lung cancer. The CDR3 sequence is CTSSATGYHQPQHS. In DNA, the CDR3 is TGTACCAGCAGTGCGACAGGGTACCATCAGCCCCAGCATTCT.